The clone carrying this T cell receptor (beta chain) has more than one count but fewer than ten. Its antigen remains unknown. Sequencing used immunoSEQ multiplex PCR; TCRdb keeps in-frame clones, though not all of them. The data show around 69,000 clones, around 80% seen once. Scientists isolated CD4+ T cells after a roughly ten-day culture period ended. Two doses of either BNT162b2 or mRNA-1273 were given to each participant. The data stem from a study of vaccination effects on CD4 cells after COVID-19. At the level of the study: Post-vaccine specimens arrived a median 72 days past the second dose. IL-2 at 9.5 to 10 IU/ml and peptides at around 9.6 ug/ml were added to cultured PBMC, around 2 million per well.

CDR1 and CDR2 from the germline V gene are SGHTA and FQGNSA. The CDR3 length is 15 residues. J lost 2 bases, V lost 5 bases, and 9 bases had no gene match. Overall study findings and caveats: Convalescent patients in the study were few, and early post-infection timepoints were absent.

This TCR derives from a human donor who received a COVID-19 vaccine. J is TRBJ2-7 and V is TRBV7-2, with TRBD1 matching over 7 bases. Sequenced here: CD4+ T cells from PBMCs cultured without peptide, sampled after COVID-19 vaccination. CDR3 nucleotide sequence: TGTGCCAGCAGCCTACAGGGGACGGTAACCTACGAGCAGTACGTC. Encoded protein: CASSLQGTVTYEQYV.